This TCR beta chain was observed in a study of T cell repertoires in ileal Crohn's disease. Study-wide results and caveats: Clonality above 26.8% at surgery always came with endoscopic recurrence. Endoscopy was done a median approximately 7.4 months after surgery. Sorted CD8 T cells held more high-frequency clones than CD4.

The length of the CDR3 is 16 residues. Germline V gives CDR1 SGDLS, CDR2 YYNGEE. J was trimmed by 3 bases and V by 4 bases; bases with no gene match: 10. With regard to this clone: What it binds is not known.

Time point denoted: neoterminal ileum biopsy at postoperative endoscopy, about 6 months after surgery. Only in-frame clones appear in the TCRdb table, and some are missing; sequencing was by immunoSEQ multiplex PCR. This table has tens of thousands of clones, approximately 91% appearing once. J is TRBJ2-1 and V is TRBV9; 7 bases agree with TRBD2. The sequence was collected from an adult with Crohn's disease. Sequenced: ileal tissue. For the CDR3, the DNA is TGTGCCAGCAGCCCTGATATAGCGGGTTTCTACAATGAGCAGTTCTTC. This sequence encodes CASSPDIAGFYNEQFF.